The present T cell receptor beta chain was sequenced within a study of Ad26.COV2.S vaccination and SARS-CoV-2 variants listed by TCRdb under 2021. A note on the overall study: Vaccine-arm donors came from COV1001, a multicentre, randomized, double-blind, placebo-controlled phase I-IIa trial of Ad26.COV2.S in healthy adults. Ad26.COV2.S was administered intramuscularly at a dose of 5x10^10 or 1x10^11 viral particles, either as one shot or as two shots given 56 days apart. Participants in the trial were split at random into five groups of five each, receiving low-dose or high-dose Ad26.COV2.S once or twice, or else placebo on both occasions. Throughout the experiments and outcome assessment, investigators stayed blinded to trial group allocation. TCRbeta repertoire sequencing served as the tool for gauging how specific and how broad the SARS-CoV-2-reactive T cell receptors were following Ad26.COV2.S vaccination. A total of around 32 samples were included in the TCR-sequenced set, comprising roughly 19 Ad26.COV2.S vaccine recipients, 5 placebo recipients and 8 SARS-CoV-2 convalescent individuals.

The immunoSEQ Assay was used to sequence TCRbeta CDR3 regions. After extraction, genomic DNA underwent amplification by bias-controlled multiplex PCR, followed by high-throughput sequencing. In the paper's pipeline: To quantify the absolute abundance of each unique TCRbeta CDR3 region, sequences were collapsed and filtered. T cell fraction was estimated by normalizing TCRbeta template counts to usable DNA, which was measured by amplifying reference genes present in all nucleated cells. Repertoire TCRs were annotated as SARS-CoV-2-specific by exact matching of V gene, CDR3 amino acid sequence and J gene to a known reactive TCR set. The reference SARS-CoV-2 TCR set was derived from MIRA and filtered for enrichment in COVID-19-positive ImmuneCODE repertoires, a step that removed public or cross-reactive TCRs. Drawing on the MIRA antigens, annotated TCRs were analysed further at the level of specific ORF or position within ORF. Breadth was defined as annotated unique rearrangements over total unique productive rearrangements; depth was the summed frequency of those rearrangements. Two-sided Wilcoxon rank-sum tests were used to compare TCR breadth between groups. The immuneACCESS repertoire file appears here via TCRdb, limited to in-frame rearrangements. These files lack a portion of the clones; in checked studies, under half of the deficit traces to unresolved V genes, and the cause of the others is not known. V, J and clone size are those of that table, while D and trimming were read from the DNA. Recorded for this sample are approximately 300,000 clones; around 83% of them occurred a single time. The ten largest clonotypes hold 1.5% to 2.5% of the sample.

Broad study findings and their caveats: Substantial breadth of spike-specific CD8+ and CD4+ T cell responses was reported after vaccination. It was noted by the authors that total T cell responses may have been underestimated by the TCR breadth and depth analyses. Comparable non-spike TCR breadth was observed between vaccine and placebo recipients, consistent with only spike being contained in the vaccine. The study was not powered to compare responses between vaccine doses or regimens. Compared with placebo recipients, Ad26.COV2.S recipients showed higher spike-specific TCR breadth (P = 0.0014).

Remarks on this clone: The antigen this receptor binds is unknown. No qualities accompany the bases; no much larger clone lies one base away.

The treatment or condition tag for this specimen amounts to: 15 to 20 received Ad26.COV2.S at low or high dose, single or two shots; several received placebo; per-sample allocation not given. Repertoires of vaccine and placebo recipients were sequenced from samples taken on day 63 after the first injection. Cohort 1b enrolled about 25 adults aged 18-55 years at a single site in Boston, USA, between 29 July and 7 August 2020. Ad26.COV2.S was a replication-incompetent adenovirus type 26 vector that expressed a prefusion-stabilized SARS-CoV-2 spike protein derived from the original Wuhan strain. In the germline V gene, CDR1 corresponds to MNHEY and CDR2 to SVGAGI. The CDR3 runs 14 amino acids, cysteine and phenylalanine included. CDR3 DNA is the only sequence kept; it has 42 bases, read in frame from the first base. Compared with germline, V lacks 6 bases and J lacks 8 bases; bases without a gene match: 12.

Sequencing was performed on peripheral blood, taken in a trial of Ad26.COV2.S vaccine versus placebo. The sequence links TRBV6-5 to TRBJ1-2, with 7 bases aligning to TRBD1. The sequence derives from a person between 18 and 59 years old who received the Ad26.COV2.S COVID-19 vaccine or a placebo. The DNA sequence is as follows: TGTGCCAGCAGGGTAATACAGGGGACGCAAGGCTACACCTTC. This is translated as CASRVIQGTQGYTF.